This is a list of T cell receptor beta chains from one sample in a study of vaccination and CD4 T cells after COVID-19. TCRdb independently ran MiXCR on the PCR reads; one entry per CDR3 protein. Altogether about 23,000 distinct CDR3 sequences are present, around two fifths being singletons, with the ten largest covering under 6.5%. What these receptors recognize is not known. The specimen was CD4+ T cells from blood, cultured in vitro, collected about 7 months after SARS-CoV-2 vaccination. The receptor set was obtained from a human donor who had recovered from COVID-19. Both conserved end residues are part of each CDR3. The D gene is left open where the match is weak. The listing skips clone size in some rows; elsewhere it reads once, few, many or a size class.

j_call,d_call,v_call,cdr3_length,clone_size,cdr3_aa,cdr3_nt
TRBJ2-5,TRBD1,TRBV7-2,13,-,CASSYDRGEAQYF,TGTGCCAGCAGCTACGACAGGGGGGAGGCCCAGTACTTC
TRBJ1-5,TRBD1,TRBV20-1,13,few,CSATDRGGQPQHF,TGCAGTGCCACTGACAGGGGTGGTCAGCCCCAGCATTTT
TRBJ2-3,-,TRBV5-4,16,medium-sized,CASSLISEVLTDTQYF,TGTGCCAGCAGCTTAATTTCCGAAGTACTCACAGATACGCAGTATTTT
TRBJ1-1,TRBD1,TRBV6-5,14,-,CASSYNRGNTEAFF,TGTGCCAGCAGTTACAACAGGGGTAACACTGAAGCTTTCTTT
TRBJ1-2,-,TRBV28,13,-,CASRRDSFYGYTF,TGTGCCAGCAGGCGCGACAGTTTCTATGGCTACACCTTC
TRBJ2-2,TRBD2,TRBV7-2,13,-,CASSWTSAGELFF,TGTGCCAGCAGCTGGACTAGCGCCGGGGAGCTGTTTTTT
TRBJ2-3,TRBD1,TRBV19,16,-,CASSKRPTGGRDTQYF,TGTGCCAGTAGTAAGAGGCCTACAGGGGGCCGAGATACGCAGTATTTT
TRBJ2-3,-,TRBV7-9,15,few,CASSFGGGNTDTQYF,TGTGCCAGCAGCTTCGGAGGGGGGAACACAGATACGCAGTATTTT
TRBJ2-7,-,TRBV25-1,14,few,CASSELDRPYEQYF,TGTGCCAGCAGTGAATTGGACAGACCCTACGAGCAGTACTTC
TRBJ2-4,TRBD2,TRBV6-1,13,-,CASSEGEGSIQYF,TGTGCCAGCAGTGAAGGGGAGGGATCCATTCAGTACTTC
TRBJ1-2,TRBD1,TRBV5-4,14,-,CASSTQGQPYGYTF,TGTGCCAGCAGCACTCAGGGACAGCCCTATGGCTACACCTTC
TRBJ1-5,TRBD1,TRBV7-2,17,-,CASSSESGTGRGQPQHF,TGTGCCAGCAGCTCCGAATCCGGGACAGGTAGGGGTCAGCCCCAGCATTTT
TRBJ1-5,-,TRBV19,16,-,CASSGMTNRFVQPQHF,TGTGCCAGTAGCGGCATGACAAACCGGTTTGTGCAGCCCCAGCATTTT
TRBJ2-1,TRBD2,TRBV6-1,14,-,CASRQLAGGRMGAF,TGTGCCAGCAGGCAACTAGCGGGAGGTCGAATGGGGGCGTTC
TRBJ2-5,-,TRBV7-9,14,-,CASSLGAAQETQYF,TGTGCCAGCAGCTTAGGGGCAGCTCAAGAGACCCAGTACTTC
TRBJ1-2,-,TRBV7-8,15,-,CASSYASRSAYGYTF,TGTGCCAGCAGCTACGCCTCCAGATCAGCCTATGGCTACACCTTC
TRBJ2-5,-,TRBV24-1,13,few,CATSVGARETQYF,TGTGCCACCAGTGTAGGAGCTAGGGAGACCCAGTACTTC
TRBJ1-1,TRBD1,TRBV6-1,12,-,CASSTDRGRTFF,TGTGCCAGCAGCACCGACAGGGGGCGAACTTTCTTT
TRBJ2-5,-,TRBV20-1,12,-,CSARGRGETQYF,TGCAGTGCCAGAGGACGGGGAGAGACCCAGTACTTC
TRBJ2-2,-,TRBV6-4,14,-,CASSEQRGAGELFF,TGTGCCAGCAGTGAGCAGCGTGGGGCCGGGGAGCTGTTTTTT
TRBJ2-7,-,TRBV7-6,13,few,CASSFTAGSEQYF,TGTGCCAGCAGCTTTACGGCGGGAAGCGAGCAGTACTTC
TRBJ2-5,TRBD2,TRBV7-8,20,-,CASSLSRGTSGRPSQETQYF,TGTGCCAGCAGCTTAAGCCGCGGGACTAGCGGGAGGCCCTCCCAAGAGACCCAGTACTTC
TRBJ2-3,-,TRBV19,15,-,CASSIRRGSTDTQYF,TGTGCCAGTAGTATTCGTCGGGGGAGCACAGATACGCAGTATTTT
TRBJ2-1,-,TRBV15,16,-,CATTRTTISAYNEQFF,TGTGCCACCACCCGGACGACAATTTCCGCCTACAATGAGCAGTTCTTC
TRBJ2-5,TRBD2,TRBV4-2,15,-,CASSQGTSGQETQYF,TGTGCCAGCAGCCAGGGGACTAGCGGACAAGAGACCCAGTACTTC
TRBJ1-1,-,TRBV21-1,16,few,CASSSRERDRDTEAFF,TGTGCCAGCAGCAGCCGCGAGAGGGATCGGGACACTGAAGCTTTCTTT
TRBJ2-7,TRBD1,TRBV6-2/TRBV6-3,15,few,CASVGRDRATYEQYF,TGTGCCAGCGTTGGACGGGACAGGGCCACCTACGAGCAGTACTTC
TRBJ2-3,TRBD1,TRBV7-9,15,few,CASSFRTGGADTQYF,TGTGCCAGCAGCTTTAGGACAGGGGGCGCAGATACGCAGTATTTT
TRBJ2-7,TRBD2,TRBV20-1,15,-,CSARPPGGVSYEQYF,TGCAGTGCTAGACCACCTGGGGGGGTTTCCTACGAGCAGTACTTC
TRBJ2-5,-,TRBV28,13,-,CASSTFQGETQYF,TGTGCCAGCAGTACTTTTCAGGGAGAGACCCAGTACTTC
TRBJ2-7,-,TRBV7-9,15,few,CASSLVTGPSYEQYF,TGTGCCAGCAGCTTAGTCACCGGGCCATCCTACGAGCAGTACTTC
TRBJ1-2,-,TRBV7-2,14,few,CASSLDSLNYGYTF,TGTGCCAGCAGCTTGGACAGTCTCAACTATGGCTACACCTTC
TRBJ2-3,-,TRBV2,15,-,CASSVAALSTDTQYF,TGTGCCAGCAGTGTGGCAGCCCTCAGCACAGATACGCAGTATTTT
TRBJ2-3,-,TRBV7-2,15,-,CASSLGGPSTDTQYF,TGTGCCAGCAGCTTAGGTGGACCGAGCACAGATACGCAGTATTTT
TRBJ1-6,-,TRBV6-1,15,few,CASSFGAAPLSPLHF,TGTGCCAGCAGCTTCGGGGCAGCCCCACTATCACCCCTCCACTTT
TRBJ2-1,TRBD2,TRBV7-6,17,-,CASSLETLAGLYNEQFF,TGTGCCAGCAGCTTGGAGACACTAGCGGGCCTTTACAATGAGCAGTTCTTC
TRBJ2-7,-,TRBV6-5,14,few,CASSSSLVSYEQYF,TGTGCCAGCAGTTCCTCACTAGTGTCTTACGAGCAGTACTTC
TRBJ1-1,-,TRBV10-3,13,few,CAIGETVNTEAFF,TGTGCCATCGGGGAAACGGTGAACACTGAAGCTTTCTTT
TRBJ2-5,-,TRBV7-3,12,-,CASSSLGETQYF,TGTGCCAGCAGCTCCCTCGGGGAGACCCAGTACTTC
TRBJ2-7,-,TRBV20-1,16,few,CSARDWGLRSSYEQYF,TGCAGTGCTAGAGATTGGGGCCTAAGGAGCTCCTACGAGCAGTACTTC
TRBJ2-5,TRBD1,TRBV20-1,12,few,CSAKGAGETQYF,TGCAGTGCTAAGGGGGCCGGAGAGACCCAGTACTTC
TRBJ1-1,-,TRBV20-1,16,-,CSARSLPGGLNTEAFF,TGCAGTGCTCGCTCCCTTCCCGGGGGTTTGAACACTGAAGCTTTCTTT
TRBJ2-1,TRBD2,TRBV27,14,-,CASRGAGGRGEQFF,TGTGCCAGCAGAGGTGCGGGAGGGCGGGGGGAGCAGTTCTTC
TRBJ2-3,TRBD1,TRBV28,16,-,CASRDRGTGGTDTQYF,TGTGCCAGCCGGGACAGGGGGACGGGAGGCACAGATACGCAGTATTTT
TRBJ2-7,TRBD2,TRBV6-1,15,-,CASSPGLAGVSEQYF,TGTGCCAGCAGTCCGGGACTAGCGGGAGTCAGCGAGCAGTACTTC
TRBJ1-6,-,TRBV7-9,14,-,CASSLIRSDSSLHF,TGTGCCAGCAGCTTAATCAGGTCGGATTCATCCCTCCACTTT
TRBJ2-7,TRBD2,TRBV7-8,16,-,CASSLPRLAGAGEQYF,TGTGCCAGCAGCTTACCCCGACTAGCGGGAGCTGGCGAGCAGTACTTC
TRBJ2-3,TRBD1,TRBV24-1,17,few,CATSDPGQGASTDTQYF,TGTGCCACCAGTGATCCGGGACAGGGTGCTAGCACAGATACGCAGTATTTT
TRBJ2-1,-,TRBV7-2,13,few,CASSLSHGNEQFF,TGTGCCAGCAGCTTATCCCACGGGAATGAGCAGTTCTTC
TRBJ2-7,-,TRBV20-1,12,few,CSAEGRTYEQYF,TGCAGTGCTGAGGGACGTACCTACGAGCAGTACTTC
TRBJ1-6,-,TRBV7-9,15,-,CASSTGRTYNSPLHF,TGTGCCAGCAGCACCGGGAGGACCTATAATTCACCCCTCCACTTT
TRBJ2-3,-,TRBV20-1,13,-,CSARTGSTDTQYF,TGCAGTGCGCGGACCGGGAGCACAGATACGCAGTATTTT
TRBJ1-1,-,TRBV15,16,few,CATSRDLLAQNTEAFF,TGTGCCACCAGCAGAGATCTTTTAGCACAGAACACTGAAGCTTTCTTT
TRBJ1-1,-,TRBV7-9,14,-,CASSLNYGNTEAFF,TGTGCCAGCAGCTTAAATTACGGGAACACTGAAGCTTTCTTT